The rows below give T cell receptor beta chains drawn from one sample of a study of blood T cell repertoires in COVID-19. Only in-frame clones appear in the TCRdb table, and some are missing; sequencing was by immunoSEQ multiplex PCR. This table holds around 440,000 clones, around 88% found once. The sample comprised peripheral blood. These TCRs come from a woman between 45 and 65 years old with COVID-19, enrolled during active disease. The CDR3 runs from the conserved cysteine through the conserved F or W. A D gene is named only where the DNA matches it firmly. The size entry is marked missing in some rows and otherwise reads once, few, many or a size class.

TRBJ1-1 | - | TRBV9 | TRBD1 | CASSGQGLNTEAFF | TGTGCCAGCAGCGGACAGGGCCTGAACACTGAAGCTTTCTTT
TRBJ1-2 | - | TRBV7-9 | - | CAIDGGAEGYTF | TGTGCCATCGACGGGGGGGCGGAAGGCTACACCTTC
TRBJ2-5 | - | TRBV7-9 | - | CASSVGDSQETQYF | TGTGCCAGCAGCGTAGGTGACAGCCAAGAGACCCAGTACTTC
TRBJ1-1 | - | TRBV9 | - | CASSRRSGQSNTEAFF | TGTGCCAGCAGCCGACGTTCTGGACAGTCGAACACTGAAGCTTTCTTT
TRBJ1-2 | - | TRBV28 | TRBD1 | CASSPEYDRVNGYTF | TGTGCCAGCAGTCCTGAATATGACAGGGTAAATGGCTACACCTTC
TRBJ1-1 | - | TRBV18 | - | CASSTGRGTEAFF | TGTGCCAGCTCTACCGGGCGGGGCACTGAAGCTTTCTTT
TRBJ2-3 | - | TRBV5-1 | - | CASSPGSGGGTDTQYF | TGCGCCAGCAGCCCGGGGTCCGGAGGGGGCACAGATACGCAGTATTTT
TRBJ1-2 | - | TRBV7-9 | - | CAIEGVGRANYGYTF | TGTGCCATCGAGGGAGTGGGCCGAGCTAACTATGGCTACACCTTC
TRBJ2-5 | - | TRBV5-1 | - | CASSFRETQYF | TGCGCCAGCAGCTTCCGAGAGACCCAGTACTTC
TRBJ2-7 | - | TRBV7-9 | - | CASTRGSSYEQYF | TGTGCCAGTACCCGGGGTTCCTCCTACGAGCAGTACTTC
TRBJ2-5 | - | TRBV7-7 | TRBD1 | CASSLVAGGGTETQYF | TGTGCCAGCAGCTTAGTGGCAGGGGGCGGTACGGAGACCCAGTACTTC
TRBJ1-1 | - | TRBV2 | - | CASSGLSGVTEAFF | TGTGCCAGCAGTGGATTGTCAGGGGTCACTGAAGCTTTCTTT
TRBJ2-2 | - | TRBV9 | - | CASSSDPGTPNTGELFF | TGTGCCAGCAGCTCCGACCCCGGGACACCGAACACCGGGGAGCTGTTTTTT
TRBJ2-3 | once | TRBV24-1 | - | CATSDSLNPGGRNTDTQYF | TGTGCCACCAGTGATTCCCTTAACCCGGGGGGCCGTAACACAGATACGCAGTATTTT
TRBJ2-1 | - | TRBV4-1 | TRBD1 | CASSQDGQGRNEQFF | TGCGCCAGCAGCCAAGACGGACAGGGACGGAATGAGCAGTTCTTC
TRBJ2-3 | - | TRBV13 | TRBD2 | CASSLLAGVQLSTDTQYF | TGTGCCAGCAGCTTACTAGCGGGGGTCCAACTAAGCACAGATACGCAGTATTTT
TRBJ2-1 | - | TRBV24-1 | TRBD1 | CATSDSGTGAVDNEQFF | TGTGCCACCAGTGATTCCGGTACAGGGGCGGTTGACAATGAGCAGTTCTTC
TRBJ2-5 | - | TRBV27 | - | CASSLRGFDETQYF | TGTGCCAGCAGTTTACGGGGTTTCGACGAGACCCAGTACTTC
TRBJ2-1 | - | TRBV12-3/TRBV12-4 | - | CASSSRTIQFF | TGTGCCAGCAGTTCGCGGACTATTCAGTTCTTC
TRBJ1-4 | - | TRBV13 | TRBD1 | CASKRDRGEKLFF | TGTGCCAGCAAACGAGACAGGGGAGAAAAACTGTTTTTT
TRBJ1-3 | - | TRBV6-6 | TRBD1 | CASSLQGGGNTIYF | TGTGCCAGCAGCCTACAGGGGGGAGGAAACACCATATATTTT
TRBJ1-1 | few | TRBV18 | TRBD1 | CASSPRGTVNTEAFF | TGTGCCAGCTCACCACGAGGGACAGTGAACACTGAAGCTTTCTTT
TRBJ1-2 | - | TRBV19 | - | CASRGQMRGYTF | TGTGCCAGCCGCGGGCAGATGAGGGGCTACACCTTC
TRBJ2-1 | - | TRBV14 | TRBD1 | CASSLYWGTDPYNEQFF | TGTGCCAGCAGCCTCTATTGGGGGACAGACCCCTACAATGAGCAGTTCTTC
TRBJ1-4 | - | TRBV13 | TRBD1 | CASSPRTGNEKLFF | TGTGCCAGCAGCCCCAGGACAGGGAATGAAAAACTGTTTTTT
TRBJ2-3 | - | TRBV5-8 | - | CASSLRGTDTQYF | TGTGCCAGCAGCTTGAGGGGGACAGATACGCAGTATTTT
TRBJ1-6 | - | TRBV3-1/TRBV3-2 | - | CASARRGNSPLHF | TGTGCCAGCGCTCGGAGGGGTAATTCACCCCTCCACTTT
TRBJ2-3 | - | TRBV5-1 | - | CASSLAREGDTQYF | TGCGCCAGCAGCTTGGCCAGGGAAGGAGATACGCAGTATTTT
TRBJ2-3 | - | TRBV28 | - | CASRALGADTQYF | TGTGCCAGCAGGGCCCTAGGGGCAGATACGCAGTATTTT
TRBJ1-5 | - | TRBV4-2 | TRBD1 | CASSLFFGQGQFQPQHF | TGTGCCAGCAGCCTCTTCTTTGGACAGGGGCAATTTCAGCCCCAGCATTTT
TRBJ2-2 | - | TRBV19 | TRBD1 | CASSGDRGSNTGELFF | TGTGCCAGTAGTGGAGACAGGGGCTCCAACACCGGGGAGCTGTTTTTT
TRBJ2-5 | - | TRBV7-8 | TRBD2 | CASSGTSGGWETQYF | TGTGCCAGCAGCGGTACTAGCGGGGGGTGGGAGACCCAGTACTTC